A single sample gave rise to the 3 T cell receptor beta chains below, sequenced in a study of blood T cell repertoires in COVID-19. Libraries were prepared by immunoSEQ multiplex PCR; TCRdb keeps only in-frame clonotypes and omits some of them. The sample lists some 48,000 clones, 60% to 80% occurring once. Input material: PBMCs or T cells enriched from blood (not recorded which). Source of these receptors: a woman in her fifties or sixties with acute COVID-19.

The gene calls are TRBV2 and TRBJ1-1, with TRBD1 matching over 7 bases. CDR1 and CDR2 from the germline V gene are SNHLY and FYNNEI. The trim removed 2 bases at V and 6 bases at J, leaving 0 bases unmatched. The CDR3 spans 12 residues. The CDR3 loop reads CASSETGAEAFF. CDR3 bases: TGTGCCAGCAGTGAAACAGGGGCTGAAGCTTTCTTT.

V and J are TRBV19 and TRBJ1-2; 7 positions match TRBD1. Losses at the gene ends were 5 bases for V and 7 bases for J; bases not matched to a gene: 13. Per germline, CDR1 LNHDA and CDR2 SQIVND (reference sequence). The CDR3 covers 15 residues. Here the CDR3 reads CASSSWTGDSGGYTF. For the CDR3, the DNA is TGTGCCAGTAGTTCCTGGACAGGTGATTCGGGTGGCTACACCTTC.

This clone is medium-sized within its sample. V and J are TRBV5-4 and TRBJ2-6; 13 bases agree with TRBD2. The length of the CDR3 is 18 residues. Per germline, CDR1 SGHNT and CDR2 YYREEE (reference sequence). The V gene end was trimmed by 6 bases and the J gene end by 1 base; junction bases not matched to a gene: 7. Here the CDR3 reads CASTTSGGPPSGANVLTF. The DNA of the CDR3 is TGTGCCAGCACGACTAGCGGGGGGCCCCCGTCTGGGGCCAACGTCCTGACTTTC.